Listed below are T cell receptor beta chains from one sample, sequenced in a study of OX40 agonist ivuxolimab in advanced cancers. The method was immunoSEQ multiplex PCR; TCRdb's version includes in-frame clones alone and lacks a portion of them. The data contain 60,000 to 70,000 clones, around 83% of them singletons. The source material was CD4+ or CD8+ T cells sorted from blood, sampled in a trial of the OX40 agonist ivuxolimab. All receptors derive from an adult with an advanced solid tumor such as melanoma, head and neck, liver or kidney cancer. Each CDR3 is given with its conserved first and last residue. A D gene is named only where the DNA matches it firmly. Clone size appears in some rows only: once, few, many, or a class for an expanded clone.

abundance,v_gene,j_gene,d_gene,CDR3aa,CDR3nt
-,TRBV19,TRBJ2-7,-,CASSMAGTANEQYF,TGTGCCAGTAGTATGGCAGGAACAGCCAACGAGCAGTACTTC
-,TRBV5-1,TRBJ2-1,TRBD2,CASSKTSGNDNEQFF,TGCGCCAGCAGCAAGACTAGCGGGAACGACAATGAGCAGTTCTTC
once,TRBV7-2,TRBJ2-5,TRBD2,CASSLTGRRGQETQYF,TGTGCCAGCAGCTTAACCGGGAGGAGGGGCCAAGAGACCCAGTACTTC
-,TRBV5-1,TRBJ2-7,TRBD2,CASSLELAGSYEQYF,TGCGCCAGCAGCTTGGAACTAGCGGGGTCCTACGAGCAGTACTTC
-,TRBV29-1,TRBJ2-1,TRBD2,CSVERLALNEQFF,TGCAGCGTAGAGAGACTAGCTCTGAATGAGCAGTTCTTC
-,TRBV5-5,TRBJ1-4,-,CASSLRLETNEKLFF,TGTGCCAGCAGCTTGCGGCTGGAGACTAATGAAAAACTGTTTTTT
-,TRBV6-5,TRBJ1-1,-,CASSPTVFGDTEAFF,TGTGCCAGCAGCCCTACGGTTTTTGGGGACACTGAAGCTTTCTTT
-,TRBV7-9,TRBJ2-5,TRBD1,CASSLVGTGVWVGQETQYF,TGTGCCAGCAGCTTAGTTGGGACAGGGGTATGGGTCGGCCAAGAGACCCAGTACTTC
once,TRBV7-8,TRBJ2-2,TRBD2,CASSPREGSGELFF,TGTGCCAGCAGCCCACGGGAGGGGTCCGGGGAGCTGTTTTTT
-,TRBV12-5,TRBJ1-1,TRBD1,CASGPTGGYTEAFF,TGTGCTAGTGGCCCGACAGGGGGCTACACTGAAGCTTTCTTT
many,TRBV4-1,TRBJ2-7,TRBD2,CASSHMGAGGGEQYF,TGCGCCAGCAGCCACATGGGAGCGGGAGGTGGCGAGCAGTACTTC
-,TRBV4-3,TRBJ1-5,-,CASSQDGRQPQHF,TGCGCCAGCAGCCAAGATGGCCGTCAGCCCCAGCATTTT
-,TRBV5-1,TRBJ2-1,TRBD1,CASSLAGTDYNEQFF,TGCGCCAGCAGCTTGGCCGGGACAGACTACAATGAGCAGTTCTTC